This T cell receptor (beta chain) was sequenced for a study of blood T cell repertoires in COVID-19 (dated by TCRdb to the early 2020s). Concerning the study at large: Samples from collaborators originated in the United States, Italy and Spain and spanned both the acute and convalescent phases of COVID-19. The sample metadata nearly always contained a de-identified subject ID, COVID-19 status, age in years and sex. The prospective study material was composed of cDNA or gDNA derived from T cells, B-cell-depleted T cells, or PBMCs. Samples were obtained from the ongoing ImmuneRACE study (first 160 participants) and from over 1,000 subjects provided by 6 global collaborators. Where available, HLA class I and class II types were taken from metadata supplied by the sample provider and were not determined by assay-based typing. The repertoires were released in a freely available public database meant as a resource for research on the immune response to SARS-CoV-2. The dataset comprised deeply sampled blood TCRbeta repertoires from subjects exposed to, actively infected with, or recovered from COVID-19.

The immunoSEQ Assay, a bias-controlled multiplex PCR, was used to amplify TCRbeta CDR3 regions from genomic DNA. The authors processed their data as follows. Within the assay, amplification of reference gene primers was used to estimate how many nucleated cells each sample contained. Sequence reads were collapsed and filtered to measure the absolute abundance of every unique TCRbeta CDR3 rearrangement. For each sample, productive Simpson clonality was calculated as the square root of Simpson's diversity index over productive rearrangements. The table comes from immuneACCESS by way of TCRdb, which keeps in-frame sequences with V and J called. Part of the clones is missing from these tables; in studies checked, under half for an unresolved V gene and the rest for unknown reasons. That table furnishes V, J and clone size, whereas the DNA furnished D and trimming. Within this sample are more than 40,000 clones, with about 81% of them counted one time only. The ten largest account for around an eighth of the sample.

Collaborating institutions collected whole blood in K2EDTA tubes following their own protocols. For TCRbeta analysis, collaborators shipped samples as frozen whole blood, isolated PBMCs, or DNA extracted from either of those sample types. Beyond this particular receptor, the publication reports: The amount of clinical and demographic metadata varied by source and participant and was provided uncurated.

The germline V gene (reference sequence) sets CDR1 to LGHDT and CDR2 to YNNKEL. After removal of 4 bases from V and 0 bases from J, the junction retains 7 bases not matched to a gene. The CDR3, cysteine through phenylalanine, is 16 amino acids long. Just CDR3 DNA is preserved here, 48 bases in frame from base 1. On this clone: The antigen it binds to is not known. No much larger clone is present one base from it, and per-base qualities are unavailable.

The sequenced sample was peripheral blood. The V and J segments used are TRBV3-1 (or the pseudogene TRBV3-2) and TRBJ1-1; the junction holds 8 bases that match TRBD1. The source of this sequence is a human donor with acute or convalescent COVID-19. The donor label of this sample is uncertain. The DNA is as follows: TGTGCCAGCAGCCCAGGAACAGGGGGATTGAACACTGAAGCTTTCTTT. Its protein product is CASSPGTGGLNTEAFF.